This T cell receptor (beta chain) was identified during a study of blood T cell repertoires in COVID-19. The CDR3 spans 17 residues. V gave up 4 bases and J gave up 2 bases; unmatched junction bases: 8. Produced via immunoSEQ multiplex PCR; TCRdb's table is partial and in-frame only. The sample lists 150,000 or so clones, 80% to 90% occurring once. The genes are TRBV23-1 and TRBJ2-2; 9 nucleotides match TRBD1. TRBV23-1 qualifies as an ORF whose function is uncertain. The origin of this receptor is a man between 18 and 35 years old with COVID-19, enrolled during active disease. Sequenced material: peripheral blood. In DNA, the CDR3 is TGCGCCAGCAGTCCCGGGACAGGGCTTTTTAACACCGGGGAGCTGTTTTTT. This translates into CASSPGTGLFNTGELFF.